What follows is one T cell receptor (beta chain) and its context. The germline CDR1 and CDR2 sequences are SGDLS and YYNGEE. V was pared by 3 bases and J by 2 bases, with 11 bases of the junction left unmatched. The CDR3 covers 17 residues. The data stem from a study of shared clonotypes between healthy human individuals. This table comes from immunoSEQ multiplex PCR, and its TCRdb copy is limited to in-frame clones, with some not included. Of approximately 1,500,000 clones in the sample, 95% to 97% were seen once. The specimen sequenced was naive CD4+ T cells sorted from blood. Indicated subset: CD45RA+ positively selected. The chain carries TRBV9 and TRBJ2-7, with 10 positions matching TRBD2. The receptor's source is a man in his thirties or forties in good health. CDR3 bases: TGTGCCAGCAGCGCCGGGACGGGACTAGCGTTAACCTACGAGCAGTACTTC. Encoded protein: CASSAGTGLALTYEQYF.